This TCR beta chain appears in the sequencing data of a study of CD8 T cells in ankylosing spondylitis. Study findings and constraints: CD8+ by phenotype, disease-linked clones were relatively rare in peripheral blood. Ankylosing spondylitis blood appeared to be characterized by a TCR beta motif of several highly homologous variants.

This clonotype was detected a few times. Its specificity is not known. TCRdb re-derived calls from the 5' RACE reads in MiXCR, one entry per CDR3 protein. Among roughly 700,000 distinct CDR3 sequences listed, roughly 19% were seen once. This CDR3 is 18 amino acids long. J lost 4 bases, V lost 0 bases, and 14 bases had no gene match. Germline CDR1 and CDR2: DFQATT and SNEGSKA (reference sequence). The source is a male donor with ankylosing spondylitis. V gene TRBV20-1 combines with J gene TRBJ1-3; 8 nucleotides match TRBD1. The sequencing input was blood, either unsorted or a sorted T cell fraction (not recorded which). The CDR3 nucleotides are TGCAGTGCTAGAGATCAAACAGGGGGAAAACCGGGGGGAAACACCATATATTTT. Translation: CSARDQTGGKPGGNTIYF.